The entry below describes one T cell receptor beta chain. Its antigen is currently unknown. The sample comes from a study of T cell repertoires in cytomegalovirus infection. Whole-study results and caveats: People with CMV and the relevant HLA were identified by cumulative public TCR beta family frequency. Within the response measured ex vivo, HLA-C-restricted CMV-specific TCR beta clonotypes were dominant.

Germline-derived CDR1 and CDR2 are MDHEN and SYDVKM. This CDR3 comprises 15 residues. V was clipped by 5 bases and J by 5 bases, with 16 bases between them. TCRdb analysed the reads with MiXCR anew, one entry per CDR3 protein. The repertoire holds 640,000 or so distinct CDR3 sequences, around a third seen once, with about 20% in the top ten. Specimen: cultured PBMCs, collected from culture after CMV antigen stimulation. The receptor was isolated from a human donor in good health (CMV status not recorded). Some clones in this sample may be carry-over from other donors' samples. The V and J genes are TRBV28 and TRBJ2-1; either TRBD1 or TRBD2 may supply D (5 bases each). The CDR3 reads CASSPLGGSNNEQFF. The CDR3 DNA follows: TGTGCCAGCAGTCCCCTTGGGGGTTCGAACAATGAGCAGTTCTTC.